This T cell receptor (beta chain) came from a study of CD8 T cells in ankylosing spondylitis. Study-level results: Earlier work had already found some motif variants in reactive arthritis synovial fluid and blood.

In its sample, this clonotype was seen many times. The antigen remains unidentified. Each CDR3 protein gets one entry after TCRdb re-called the 5' RACE reads with MiXCR. The table has approximately 220,000 distinct CDR3 sequences, approximately 24% seen once. The germline gives CDR1 DFQATT, CDR2 SNEGSKA (reference sequence). The CDR3 is 16 residues long. Trimming left V 2 bases short and J 7 bases short, with 18 bases between. The chain carries TRBV20-1 and TRBJ1-6; D is perhaps TRBD1 (6 bases). This receptor was taken from a male donor with ankylosing spondylitis or in good health (not recorded which). Sequenced: blood, either unsorted or a sorted T cell fraction (not recorded which). The CDR3 nucleotides read TGCAGTGCTAGACGGGACAAAGGGGGATCGAATTCACCCCTCCACTTT. Its protein is CSARRDKGGSNSPLHF.